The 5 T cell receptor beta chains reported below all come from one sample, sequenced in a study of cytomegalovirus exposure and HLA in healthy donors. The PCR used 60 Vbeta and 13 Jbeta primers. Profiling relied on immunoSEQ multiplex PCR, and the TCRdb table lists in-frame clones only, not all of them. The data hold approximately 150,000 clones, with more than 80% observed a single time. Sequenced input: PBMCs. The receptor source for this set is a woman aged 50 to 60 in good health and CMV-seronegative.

Here the CDR3 DNA reads TGCGCCAGCAGCTTGGCCGGGACAGGGGGCCACGAGCAGTACTTC. This encodes CASSLAGTGGHEQYF. The chain couples TRBV5-1 to TRBJ2-7; 12 nucleotides match TRBD1. From germline, CDR1 is SGHRS and CDR2 YFSETQ. V trimming: 0 bases; J trimming: 5 bases; junction bases outside the gene matches: 3. This CDR3 has 15 residues.

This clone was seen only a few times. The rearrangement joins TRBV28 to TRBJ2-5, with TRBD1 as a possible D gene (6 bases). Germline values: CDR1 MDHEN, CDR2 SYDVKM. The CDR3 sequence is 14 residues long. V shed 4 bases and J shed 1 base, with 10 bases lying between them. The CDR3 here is CASSSQDSQETQYF. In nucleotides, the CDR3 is TGTGCCAGCAGTTCCCAGGACAGCCAAGAGACCCAGTACTTC.

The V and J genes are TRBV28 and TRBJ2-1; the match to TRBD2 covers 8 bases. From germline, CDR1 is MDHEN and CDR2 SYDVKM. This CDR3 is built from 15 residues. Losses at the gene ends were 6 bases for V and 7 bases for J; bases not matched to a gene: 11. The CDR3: CASSPVAGGGNEQFF. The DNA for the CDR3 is TGTGCCAGCAGCCCCGTGGCGGGAGGCGGGAATGAGCAGTTCTTC.

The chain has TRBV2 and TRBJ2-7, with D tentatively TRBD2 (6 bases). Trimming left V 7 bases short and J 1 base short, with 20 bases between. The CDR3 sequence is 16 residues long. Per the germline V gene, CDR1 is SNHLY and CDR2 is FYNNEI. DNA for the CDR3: TGTGCCAGCAACCGGCACGGAGGGGTGGTTTCCTACGAGCAGTACTTC. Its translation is CASNRHGGVVSYEQYF.

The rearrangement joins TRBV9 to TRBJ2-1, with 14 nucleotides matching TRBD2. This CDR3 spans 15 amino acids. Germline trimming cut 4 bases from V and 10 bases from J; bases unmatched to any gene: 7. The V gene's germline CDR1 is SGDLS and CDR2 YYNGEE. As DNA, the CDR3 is TGTGCCAGCAGCCCGGGACTAGCGGGAGCACGGGAGCAGTTCTTC. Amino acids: CASSPGLAGAREQFF.